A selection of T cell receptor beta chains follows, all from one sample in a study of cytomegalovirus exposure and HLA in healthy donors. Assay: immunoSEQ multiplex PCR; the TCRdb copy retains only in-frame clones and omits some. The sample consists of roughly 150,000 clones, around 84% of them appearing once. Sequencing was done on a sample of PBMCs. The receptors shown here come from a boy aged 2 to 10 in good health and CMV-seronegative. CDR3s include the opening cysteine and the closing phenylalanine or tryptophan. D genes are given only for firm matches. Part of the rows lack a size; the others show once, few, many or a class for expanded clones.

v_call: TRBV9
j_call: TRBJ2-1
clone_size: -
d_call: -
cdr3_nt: TGTGCCAGCAGCCCTACAGGGTACACCTACAATGAGCAGTTCTTC
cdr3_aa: CASSPTGYTYNEQFF

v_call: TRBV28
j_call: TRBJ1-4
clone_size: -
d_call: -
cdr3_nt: TGTGCCAGCAGTTTATTCGTTGGTAGTAATGAAAAACTGTTTTTT
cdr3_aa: CASSLFVGSNEKLFF

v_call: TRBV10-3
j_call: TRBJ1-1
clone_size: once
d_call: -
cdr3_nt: TGTGCCACCGGACAGAAATTGAACACTGAAGCTTTCTTT
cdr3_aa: CATGQKLNTEAFF

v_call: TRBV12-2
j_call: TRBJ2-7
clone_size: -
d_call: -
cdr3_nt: TGTGCAAGTCGCCTAGGGACAGGGTTCGAGACTTACCGTAATGAGCAGTACTTC
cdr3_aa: CASRLGTGFETYRNEQYF

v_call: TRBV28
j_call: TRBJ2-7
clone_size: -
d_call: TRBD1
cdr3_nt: TGTGCCAGCAGGGGATGGGGACAGGGGGTCTTCAACGAGCAGTACTTC
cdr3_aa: CASRGWGQGVFNEQYF

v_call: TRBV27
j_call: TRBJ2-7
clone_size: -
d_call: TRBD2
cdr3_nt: TGTGCCAGCAGTTATCTAGCGGGGACCTACGAGCAGTACTTC
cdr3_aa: CASSYLAGTYEQYF

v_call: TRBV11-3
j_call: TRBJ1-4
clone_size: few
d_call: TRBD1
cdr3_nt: TGTGCCAGCAGCGACAGGGGCTATGAAAAACTGTTTTTT
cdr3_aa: CASSDRGYEKLFF

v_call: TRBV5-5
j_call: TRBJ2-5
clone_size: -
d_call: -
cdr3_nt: TGTGCCAGCAGCTTCGCTAGCGCCCAAGAGACCCAGTACTTC
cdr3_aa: CASSFASAQETQYF

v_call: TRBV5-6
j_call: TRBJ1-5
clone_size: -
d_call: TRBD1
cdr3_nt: TGTGCCAGCAGTTCGGACAGGGGAGATCAGCCCCAGCATTTT
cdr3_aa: CASSSDRGDQPQHF

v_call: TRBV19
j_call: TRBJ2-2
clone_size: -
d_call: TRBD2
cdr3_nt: TGTGCCAGTAGCGCTCAATTGGGACTAGCGGTGACCGGGGAGCTGTTTTTT
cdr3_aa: CASSAQLGLAVTGELFF

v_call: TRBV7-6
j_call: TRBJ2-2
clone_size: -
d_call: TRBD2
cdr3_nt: TGTGCCAGCAGCAAACCGGGACTAGCGGGGGGAAACACCGGGGAGCTGTTTTTT
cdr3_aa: CASSKPGLAGGNTGELFF

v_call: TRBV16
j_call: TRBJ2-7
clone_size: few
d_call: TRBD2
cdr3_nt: TGTGCCAGCAGCCACGGCGGGAGCTCCTACGAGCAGTACTTC
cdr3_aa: CASSHGGSSYEQYF

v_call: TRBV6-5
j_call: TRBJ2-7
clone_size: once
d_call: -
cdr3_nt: TGTGCCAGCAAGGCTCTGGCGGATACCTACGAGCAGTACTTC
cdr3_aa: CASKALADTYEQYF

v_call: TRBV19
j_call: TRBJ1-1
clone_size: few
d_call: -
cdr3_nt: TGTGCCAGTAGCCCGGGACTGGTTGAAGCTTTCTTT
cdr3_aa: CASSPGLVEAFF

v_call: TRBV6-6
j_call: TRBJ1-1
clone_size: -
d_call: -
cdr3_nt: TGTGCCAGCAGTTCTTCACGGGGGGAACGGGCTGAAGCTTTCTTT
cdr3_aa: CASSSSRGERAEAFF

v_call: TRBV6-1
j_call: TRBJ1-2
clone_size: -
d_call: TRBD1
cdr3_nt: TGTGCCAGCAGTGTTCTAATTGGGGACAGCGGACACTATGGCTACACCTTC
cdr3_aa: CASSVLIGDSGHYGYTF

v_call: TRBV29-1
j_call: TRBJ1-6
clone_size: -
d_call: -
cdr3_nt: TGCAGCGACCTTGACAGGCTAGACTATAATTCACCCCTCCACTTT
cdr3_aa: CSDLDRLDYNSPLHF

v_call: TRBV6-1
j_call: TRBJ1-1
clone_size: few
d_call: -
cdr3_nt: TGTGCCAGCAGTGAAAGTGACGGGTCCCTAGTTGCTTTCTTT
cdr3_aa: CASSESDGSLVAFF

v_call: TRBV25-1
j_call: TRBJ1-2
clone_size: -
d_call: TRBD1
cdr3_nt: TGTGCCAGCAGTGAGACAGGGCATGGCTACACCTTC
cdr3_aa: CASSETGHGYTF

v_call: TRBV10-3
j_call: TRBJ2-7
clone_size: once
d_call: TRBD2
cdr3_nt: TGTGCCATCAGTGCACGGACTAGCGGGGGGAGCTACGAGCAGTACTTC
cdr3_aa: CAISARTSGGSYEQYF

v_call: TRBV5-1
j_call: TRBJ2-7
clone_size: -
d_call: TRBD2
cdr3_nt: TGCGCCAGCAGCTTTGGCCTAGCGGGAGCTCAGGCCTACGAGCAGTACTTC
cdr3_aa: CASSFGLAGAQAYEQYF

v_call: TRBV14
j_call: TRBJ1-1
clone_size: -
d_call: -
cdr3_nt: TGTGCCAGCATTACTCTTACGGGGGGTTATGAAGCTTTCTTT
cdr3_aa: CASITLTGGYEAFF

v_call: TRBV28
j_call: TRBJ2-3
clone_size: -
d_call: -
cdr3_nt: TGTGCCACCAAACAGGGAGAAGGGGCCAATACGCAGTATTTT
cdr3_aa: CATKQGEGANTQYF

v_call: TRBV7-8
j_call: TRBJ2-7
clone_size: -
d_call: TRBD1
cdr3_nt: TGTGCCAGCGGGCCGGGACAGGGATACGAGCAGTACTTC
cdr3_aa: CASGPGQGYEQYF